The present TCR beta chain was sequenced within a study of human T cells and chemical hapten exposure. Losses at the gene ends were 3 bases for V and 5 bases for J; bases not matched to a gene: 8. Germline V lookup: CDR1 SQVTM, CDR2 ANQGSEA. The CDR3 totals 15 residues. One entry per CDR3 protein results from TCRdb running MiXCR on the RACE reads. This repertoire shows some 57,000 distinct CDR3 sequences, around 9.5% found once; its top ten account for over 1.5%. Time point: patch test 2, 6 weeks after DPC sensitization. The sample's treatment: therapeutic diphenylcyclopropenone sensitization with weekly scalp DPC.

The sequence came from a woman aged 45-59 years with alopecia areata. Some clones in this sample may be carry-over from other donors' samples. The rearrangement joins TRBV29-1 to TRBJ2-1, with 9 bases that match TRBD2. The sequenced sample was whole blood, obtained in connection with sensitization to the hapten diphenylcyclopropenone (DPC). The CDR3: CSVEGSGSPNNEQFF. The CDR3 DNA reads TGCAGCGTTGAGGGTAGCGGGAGTCCAAACAATGAGCAGTTCTTC.